One sample yielded the 21 T cell receptor beta chains listed below, sequenced in a study of blood T cell repertoires in COVID-19. Repertoires were generated with immunoSEQ multiplex PCR, while TCRdb's copy carries only in-frame clones and drops some. The repertoire holds 50,000 to 70,000 clones, with about 78% as singletons. The sample comprised peripheral blood. These receptors came from a man in his fifties or sixties with active or convalescent COVID-19.

The rearrangement uses TRBV4-1 and TRBJ2-7; 7 nucleotides agree with TRBD1. After removal of 4 bases from V and 3 bases from J, the junction contained 6 bases not matched to a gene. Per germline, CDR1 MGHRA and CDR2 YSYEKL. The CDR3 has 14 amino acids. CDR3: CASSLGQYFYEQYF. The CDR3 nucleotides read TGCGCCAGCAGCCTGGGACAGTATTTCTACGAGCAGTACTTC.

The chain employs TRBV5-4 and TRBJ2-1, with D unclear. The CDR3 runs 15 residues. V was trimmed by 0 bases and J by 0 bases, leaving 7 bases between them. Germline CDR1 reads SGHNT; CDR2 reads YYREEE (reference sequence). CDR3 coding DNA: TGTGCCAGCAGCTTGGACATCATCTCCTACAATGAGCAGTTCTTC. Its protein is CASSLDIISYNEQFF.

The chain employs TRBV14 and TRBJ2-3; no reliable D call. This CDR3 has 12 amino acids. Trimming took off 1 base at V and 10 bases at J, with 9 bases between the two ends. Per germline, CDR1 SGHDN and CDR2 FVKESK. Written as DNA, the CDR3 is TGTGCCAGCAGCCAAGGAAGCCGGGCGCAGTATTTT. It specifies CASSQGSRAQYF.

The rearrangement links TRBV13 to TRBJ2-2; unclear D gene. CDR3 length: 14 amino acids. Looked up from germline, CDR1 is PRHDT and CDR2 is FYEKMQ (reference sequence). Trimming shortened V by 5 bases and J by 0 bases, and 7 bases separated the two germline ends. CDR3 amino acids: CASSPDTNTGELFF. DNA for the CDR3: TGTGCCAGCAGCCCCGACACGAACACCGGGGAGCTGTTTTTT.

The V gene is TRBV19, the J gene TRBJ1-1, with D perhaps TRBD1 (5 bases). V lost 5 bases and J 1 base, leaving 8 bases between the germline ends. The CDR3 length is 13 residues. Per germline, CDR1 LNHDA and CDR2 SQIVND (reference sequence). The CDR3 DNA follows: TGTGCCAGTAGTTGGCAGGGGAACACTGAAGCTTTCTTT. It codes for CASSWQGNTEAFF.

This clone was detected only a few times. The V and J genes are TRBV4-1 and TRBJ2-7, with D tentatively TRBD2 (6 bases). V dropped 1 base and J dropped 9 bases, with 25 bases sitting between them. CDR3 size: 17 residues. Germline assignment: CDR1 MGHRA and CDR2 YSYEKL. The CDR3 loop reads CASSQGSQAGGPIVQYF. The DNA for the CDR3 is TGCGCCAGCAGCCAAGGGTCTCAAGCGGGTGGTCCTATTGTGCAGTACTTC.

This clone has just one count. The rearrangement links TRBV9 to TRBJ1-5, with unresolved D. This CDR3 contains 14 residues. Between the trimmed V and J ends, which lost 3 bases and 1 base, there was a span of 8 bases. From germline, CDR1 is SGDLS and CDR2 YYNGEE. The CDR3 nucleotides are TGTGCCAGCAGCGGCGCGGGCAGCAATCAGCCCCAGCATTTT. Encoded protein: CASSGAGSNQPQHF.

This chain links TRBV6-5 with TRBJ1-1; 7 nucleotides line up with TRBD1. This CDR3 contains 14 residues. Germline V gene sequence: CDR1 MNHEY, CDR2 SVGAGI. V shed 5 bases and J 4 bases; nucleotides not matched to a gene: 7. The CDR3 nucleotides read TGTGCCAGCAGTACCGACAGGGCTTTCACTGAAGCTTTCTTT. It encodes CASSTDRAFTEAFF.

As to this clone: The junction does not match germline at one end; this may be a read error. The J gene is TRBJ2-5, the V gene TRBV5-1; the match to TRBD2 covers 9 bases. Per germline, CDR1 SGHRS and CDR2 YFSETQ. The CDR3 is 16 residues long. The CDR3 DNA follows: TGCGCCAGCTGCTTGGCCGGCGGGGGGGCCGGGGAGACCCAGTACTTC. It specifies CASCLAGGGAGETQYF.

The CDR3 DNA sequence: TGTGCCAGTAGTACCCAGACAGGCGGCACTGAAGCTTTCTTT. Encoded protein: CASSTQTGGTEAFF. The V gene is TRBV19, the J gene TRBJ1-1, with D maybe TRBD1 (6 bases). Germline V lookup: CDR1 LNHDA, CDR2 SQIVND (reference sequence). CDR3 size: 14 residues. V lost 4 bases, J lost 4 bases, and 13 bases lay in between.

This sequence joins TRBV7-9 and TRBJ1-3; D unresolved. Trimming took off 5 bases at V and 0 bases at J, with 5 bases between the two ends. The CDR3 is 13 amino acids. Per the germline V gene, CDR1 is SEHNR and CDR2 is FQNEAQ (reference sequence). The CDR3 here is CASSLNSGNTIYF. The CDR3 DNA reads as TGTGCCAGCAGCCTAAACTCTGGAAACACCATATATTTT.

This chain uses TRBV5-6 with TRBJ2-5; 11 bases map to TRBD2. Germline values: CDR1 SGHDT, CDR2 YYEEEE. This CDR3 contains 16 residues. V dropped 2 bases and J dropped 5; count of bases not matched to a gene: 8. As DNA, the CDR3 is TGTGCCAGCAGCTTAGAAATAGCGGGGGGGACTGAGACCCAGTACTTC. Translation: CASSLEIAGGTETQYF.

The chain links TRBV5-1 to TRBJ2-5; tentatively, D is TRBD2 (5 bases). Germline values: CDR1 SGHRS, CDR2 YFSETQ. CDR3 length: 13 amino acids. V shed 4 bases and J shed 2 bases, with 9 bases lying between them. The CDR3 DNA follows: TGCGCCAGCAGCACCGGGATGCAAGAGACCCAGTACTTC. This translates into CASSTGMQETQYF.

This rearrangement joins TRBV6-1 to TRBJ2-7; the D is unclear. V was pared by 6 bases and J by 2 bases, with 14 bases between. Germline V gives CDR1 MNHNS, CDR2 SASEGT. The CDR3 is 14 amino acids. CDR3 nucleotides: TGTGCCAGCAGCCCCCGCACGGAGACCTACGAGCAGTACTTC. This gives the protein CASSPRTETYEQYF.

The gene calls are TRBV27 and TRBJ2-5; perhaps TRBD2 as D (6 bases). The V end was cut by 8 bases, the J end by 5 bases, with 15 bases between. Per germline, CDR1 MNHEY and CDR2 SMNVEV (reference sequence). CDR3 size: 13 residues. The CDR3 bases are TGTGCCAGCCGGGACTCCGGGCGGGAGACCCAGTACTTC. The encoded protein is CASRDSGRETQYF.

The J gene is TRBJ1-1, the V gene TRBV6-5; D call uncertain. Germline CDR1 is MNHEY and CDR2 is SVGAGI. The V end was cut by 6 bases, the J end by 5 bases, with 13 bases between. The CDR3 consists of 13 residues. CDR3 DNA sequence: TGTGCCAGCAGCCGTCCGGGAGGGACTGAAGCTTTCTTT. It codes for CASSRPGGTEAFF.

This clone was detected once. The chain employs TRBV11-1 and TRBJ2-5; 7 bases map to TRBD2. The ends lost 0 bases at V and 0 bases at J; junction bases unmatched: 1. The CDR3 has 15 amino acids. Germline lookup yields CDR1 SGHAT and CDR2 FQDESV (reference sequence). The CDR3 sequence is CASSLAGGYQETQYF. The CDR3 DNA reads TGTGCCAGCAGCTTAGCGGGAGGGTACCAAGAGACCCAGTACTTC.

The chain links TRBV2 to TRBJ2-7; 13 bases are a match to TRBD2. The CDR3 runs to 14 residues. The V gene's germline CDR1 is SNHLY and CDR2 FYNNEI. V lost 6 bases and J lost 5; bases outside the gene matches: 4. The CDR3 nucleotides are TGTGCCAGCAGGAGGACTAGCGGGGGTCACGAGCAGTACTTC. Its translation is CASRRTSGGHEQYF.

This clone was seen only a few times. V and J are TRBV7-8 and TRBJ2-1, with 9 bases that match TRBD2. The germline gives CDR1 SGHVS, CDR2 FQNEAQ. With 3 bases clipped from V and 8 bases from J, the junction kept 11 bases outside the gene matches. The length of the CDR3 is 16 residues. The CDR3 loop is CASSFSGRIFVDEQFF. CDR3 DNA sequence: TGTGCCAGCAGCTTTAGCGGGAGAATTTTCGTGGATGAGCAGTTCTTC.

The rearrangement joins TRBV6-5 to TRBJ1-1; D is possibly TRBD1 (5 bases). The CDR3 extends over 16 amino acids. V lost 3 bases, J lost 0 bases, and 14 bases lay in between. CDR1 and CDR2 (germline): MNHEY, SVGAGI. CDR3 nucleotides: TGTGCCAGCAGTTATTGGCAGGGTGGCATGAACACTGAAGCTTTCTTT. Translating it yields CASSYWQGGMNTEAFF.

The chain recombines TRBV12-3 or TRBV12-4 with TRBJ1-4; D is unclear. This CDR3 comprises 12 residues. Trimming stripped 6 bases from V and 7 bases from J, with 9 bases between. DNA of the CDR3: TGTGCCAGCAGGGTCAACTTTGAAAAACTGTTTTTT. Its translation: CASRVNFEKLFF.